Sequencing of this TCR beta chain was carried out in a study of shared clonotypes between healthy human individuals. V lost 3 bases and J 4 bases, leaving 13 bases between the germline ends. CDR3 length: 14 amino acids. CDR1 and CDR2 (germline): MDHEN, SYDVKM. The repertoire was sequenced with immunoSEQ multiplex PCR; TCRdb's copy has only in-frame clones and lacks some. The data hold 2 million to 2.5 million clones, with approximately 96% observed a single time. The rearrangement links TRBV28 to TRBJ2-7; D is perhaps TRBD2 (7 bases). This TCR derives from a man younger than 35 in good health. Material for sequencing was naive CD4+ T cells sorted from blood. Indicated subset: CD45RA+ positively selected. The CDR3 DNA is TGTGCCAGCAGTTTTTCGGGGGGCTGGTACGAGCAGTACTTC. This sequence encodes CASSFSGGWYEQYF.